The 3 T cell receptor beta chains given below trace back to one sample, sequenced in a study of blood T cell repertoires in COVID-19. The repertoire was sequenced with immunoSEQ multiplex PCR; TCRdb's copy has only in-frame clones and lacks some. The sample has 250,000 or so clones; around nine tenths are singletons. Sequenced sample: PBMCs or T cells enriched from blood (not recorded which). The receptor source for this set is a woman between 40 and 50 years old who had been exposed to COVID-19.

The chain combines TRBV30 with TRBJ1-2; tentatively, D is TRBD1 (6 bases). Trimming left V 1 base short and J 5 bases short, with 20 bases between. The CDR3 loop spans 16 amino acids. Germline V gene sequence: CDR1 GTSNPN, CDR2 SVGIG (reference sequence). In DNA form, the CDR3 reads TGTGCCTGGAGTGCCCCTAACAGGGCTTCTTGGTATGGCTACACCTTC. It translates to CAWSAPNRASWYGYTF.

The CDR3 DNA follows: TGTGCCAGTAGTATAATGGCCGGGACACTCTATGGCTACACCTTC. It encodes CASSIMAGTLYGYTF. J is TRBJ1-2 and V is TRBV19; a weak D match, TRBD1 (6 bases). Germline values: CDR1 LNHDA, CDR2 SQIVND (reference sequence). V lost 2 bases, J lost 4 bases, and 14 bases lay in between. The CDR3 extends over 15 amino acids.

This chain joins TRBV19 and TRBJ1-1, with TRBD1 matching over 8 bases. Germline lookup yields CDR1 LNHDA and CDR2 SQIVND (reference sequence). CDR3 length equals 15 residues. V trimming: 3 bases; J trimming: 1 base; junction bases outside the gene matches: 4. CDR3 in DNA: TGTGCCAGTAGTATCGCCGGGACAGGGAACACTGAAGCTTTCTTT. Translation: CASSIAGTGNTEAFF.